This T cell receptor (beta chain) was profiled in a study of OX40 agonist ivuxolimab in advanced cancers. About the research overall: Ivuxolimab is an agonistic anti-OX40 (CD134) antibody, and patients were treated with it. Study results and limitations: With doses of 0.1-3.0 mg/kg, partial responders showed among the lowest clonal expansion.

Assay used: immunoSEQ multiplex PCR; TCRdb lists only in-frame clones, some missing. Among fewer than 85,000 clones listed, 86% were seen once. For this clone: The target antigen is unknown.

The V gene's germline CDR1 is SGDLS and CDR2 YYNGEE. The CDR3 consists of 15 residues. The V end was cut by 6 bases, the J end by 1 base, with 16 bases between. It was autoimmune disease history or systemic immunosuppression that excluded patients. Sequenced material: CD4+ or CD8+ T cells sorted from blood, taken in a trial of the OX40 agonist ivuxolimab. The TCR was taken from an adult with an advanced solid tumor such as melanoma, head and neck, liver or kidney cancer. The chain couples TRBV9 to TRBJ1-1; weak D call: TRBD1 (6 bases). The CDR3 nucleotides read TGTGCCAGCACCCCAGGACAGAGAAGGAACACTGAAGCTTTCTTT. Its protein is CASTPGQRRNTEAFF.